Following are 15 T cell receptor beta chains from one sample sequenced in a study of siplizumab effects on memory and regulatory T cells. This table comes from immunoSEQ multiplex PCR, and its TCRdb copy is limited to in-frame clones, with some not included. The sample carries tens of thousands of clones, 95% to 98% recorded once. Source material: naive CD8+ T cells sorted from blood. The receptors here all came from a human donor in good health.

CDR3 nucleotide sequence: TGTGCCAGCAGTGGGACAGGTGGACTAACCGAAGCTTTCTTT. Protein: CASSGTGGLTEAFF. The gene calls are TRBV2 and TRBJ1-1, with 7 bases identical to TRBD1. The CDR3 consists of 14 residues. J was trimmed by 8 bases and V by 4 bases; bases with no gene match: 10. Germline CDR1 reads SNHLY; CDR2 reads FYNNEI.

V and J are TRBV9 and TRBJ2-3; 13 bases are shared with TRBD2. Germline-derived CDR1 and CDR2 are SGDLS and YYNGEE. The length of the CDR3 is 15 residues. The trim removed 5 bases at V and 6 bases at J, leaving 6 bases unmatched. The CDR3 DNA sequence: TGTGCCAGCAGTGCGGGACTAGCGGGAAAGGATACGCAGTATTTT. Its translation: CASSAGLAGKDTQYF.

The chain employs TRBV4-1 and TRBJ1-1; unclear D gene. Germline CDR1 is MGHRA and CDR2 is YSYEKL. The CDR3 is 13 amino acids. Trimming removed 0 bases at V and 6 bases at J, with 8 bases between. The CDR3 region has the DNA TGCGCCAGCAGCCAAGATAGGGTAGCTGAAGCTTTCTTT. Its protein product is CASSQDRVAEAFF.

The rearrangement joins TRBV7-9 to TRBJ2-3; 8 nucleotides agree with TRBD2. Germline CDR1 and CDR2: SEHNR and FQNEAQ (reference sequence). Losses at the gene ends were 5 bases for V and 2 bases for J; bases not matched to a gene: 6. This CDR3 comprises 15 residues. The CDR3 sequence: CASSPTSGFTDTQYF. CDR3 DNA sequence: TGTGCCAGCAGCCCCACTAGCGGCTTCACAGATACGCAGTATTTT.

The rearrangement links TRBV5-6 to TRBJ2-5, with 8 positions matching TRBD1. Germline-derived CDR1 and CDR2 are SGHDT and YYEEEE. This CDR3 contains 15 residues. V was clipped by 0 bases and J by 2 bases; unmatched bases: 3. CDR3: CASSLGTGGQETQYF. CDR3 coding DNA: TGTGCCAGCAGCTTGGGCACAGGGGGACAAGAGACCCAGTACTTC.

V gene TRBV19 combines with J gene TRBJ1-4; D remains unclear. Trimming pared 3 bases from V and 4 bases from J, leaving 12 bases between. CDR1 and CDR2 from the germline V gene are LNHDA and SQIVND (reference sequence). The CDR3 is 15 amino acids. Here the CDR3 DNA reads TGTGCCAGTAGTATTTTTCACAGAAGTAATGAAAAACTGTTTTTT. This encodes CASSIFHRSNEKLFF.

The chain employs TRBV7-9 and TRBJ2-2, with 9 bases lining up with TRBD2. V lost 3 bases and J lost 8; bases outside the gene matches: 7. This CDR3 is 15 amino acids long. Germline V gene sequence: CDR1 SEHNR, CDR2 FQNEAQ (reference sequence). The CDR3 reads CASSFQASGTGELFF. As DNA, the CDR3 is TGTGCCAGCAGCTTTCAGGCTAGCGGGACTGGGGAGCTGTTTTTT. The entire variable domain, with the rest obtained from reference TRBV7-9 and TRBJ2-2, is as follows: DTGVSQNPRHKITKRGQNVTFRCDPISEHNRLYWYRQTLGQGPEFLTYFQNEAQLEKSRLLSDRFSAERPKGSFSTLEIQRTEQGDSAMYLCASSFQASGTGELFFGEGSRLTVL.

This chain connects TRBV9 to TRBJ2-1; tentatively, D is TRBD1 or TRBD2 (5 bases each). V was pared by 4 bases and J by 9 bases, with 14 bases between. The germline CDR1 and CDR2 sequences are SGDLS and YYNGEE. The CDR3 totals 13 residues. DNA for the CDR3: TGTGCCAGCAGCCTCTCCCCCGGGACTGAGCAGTTCTTC. This gives the protein CASSLSPGTEQFF.

This chain joins TRBV19 and TRBJ1-1; unclear D gene. The CDR3 contains 12 residues. V gave up 5 bases and J gave up 4 bases, with 8 bases separating them. Per germline, CDR1 LNHDA and CDR2 SQIVND (reference sequence). The CDR3 spells CASSPWGTEAFF. CDR3 nucleotide sequence: TGTGCCAGTAGTCCTTGGGGCACTGAAGCTTTCTTT.

The gene calls are TRBV28 and TRBJ1-1; D ambiguous. Germline values: CDR1 MDHEN, CDR2 SYDVKM. The V gene lost 5 bases and the J gene lost 1 base, with 8 bases spanning the gap. The CDR3 is made up of 13 amino acids. CDR3 amino acids: CASSPLGNTEAFF. DNA for the CDR3: TGTGCCAGCAGTCCTCTCGGGAACACTGAAGCTTTCTTT.

This chain uses TRBV28 with TRBJ2-5; TRBD1 matches at 8 bases. Germline CDR1 reads MDHEN; CDR2 reads SYDVKM. Trimming took 5 bases from V and 4 from J; bases not matched to a gene: 9. This CDR3 contains 15 residues. CDR3 nucleotide sequence: TGTGCCAGCAGTCCTGGACAGGGTAGCCGAGAGACCCAGTACTTC. This gives the protein CASSPGQGSRETQYF.

The CDR3 region is CASSLGADINEKLFF. The CDR3 DNA follows: TGTGCCAGCAGTTTAGGGGCAGATATTAATGAAAAACTGTTTTTT. The chain carries TRBV27 and TRBJ1-4; a possible D gene is TRBD1 (5 bases). The CDR3 spans 15 residues. CDR1 and CDR2 from the germline V gene are MNHEY and SMNVEV (reference sequence). V was pared by 2 bases and J by 4 bases, with 11 bases between.

The rearrangement uses TRBV19 and TRBJ2-3; D is undetermined. Between the trimmed V and J ends, which lost 4 bases and 1 base, there was a span of 12 bases. Germline V gene data show CDR1 as LNHDA and CDR2 as SQIVND (reference sequence). The CDR3 contains 15 residues. CDR3 in amino acids: CASSTYISRTDTQYF. CDR3 sequence (DNA): TGTGCCAGTAGTACTTATATAAGCCGCACAGATACGCAGTATTTT. Together with reference TRBV19 and TRBJ2-3, the CDR3 gives the full variable domain: DGGITQSPKYLFRKEGQNVTLSCEQNLNHDAMYWYRQDPGQGLRLIYYSQIVNDFQKGDIAEGYSVSREKKESFPLTVTSAQKNPTAFYLCASSTYISRTDTQYFGPGTRLTVL.

The chain links TRBV18 to TRBJ2-5; perhaps TRBD2 as D (5 bases). The CDR3 runs 13 residues. CDR1 is KGHSH and CDR2 is LQKENI in the germline V gene. V lost 3 bases, J lost 5 bases, and 10 bases lay in between. DNA of the CDR3: TGTGCCAGCTCACCGGGAGCTCGGGAGACCCAGTACTTC. Its translation: CASSPGARETQYF.

This sequence joins TRBV4-2 and TRBJ2-2, with a possible D match to TRBD1 (5 bases). The germline CDR1 and CDR2 sequences are LGHNA and YNFKEQ. The CDR3 length is 17 residues. Trimming stripped 1 base from V and 0 bases from J, with 12 bases between. Here the CDR3 DNA reads TGTGCCAGCAGCCAAGTACTATTGGGGCCGAACACCGGGGAGCTGTTTTTT. Its translation is CASSQVLLGPNTGELFF.